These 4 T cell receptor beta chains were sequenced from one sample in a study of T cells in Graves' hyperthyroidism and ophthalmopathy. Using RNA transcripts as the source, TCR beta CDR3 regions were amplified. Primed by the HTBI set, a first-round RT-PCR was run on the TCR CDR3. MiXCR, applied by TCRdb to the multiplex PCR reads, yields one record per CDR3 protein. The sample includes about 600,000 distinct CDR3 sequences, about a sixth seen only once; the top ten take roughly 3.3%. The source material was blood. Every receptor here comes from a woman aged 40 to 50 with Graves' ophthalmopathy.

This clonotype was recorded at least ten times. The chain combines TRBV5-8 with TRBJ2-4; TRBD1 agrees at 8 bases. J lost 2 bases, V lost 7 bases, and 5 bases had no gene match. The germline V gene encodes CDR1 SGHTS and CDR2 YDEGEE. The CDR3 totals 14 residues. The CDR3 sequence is CASHRQGTKNIQYF. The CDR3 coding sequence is TGTGCCAGCCACCGACAGGGGACCAAAAACATTCAGTACTTC.

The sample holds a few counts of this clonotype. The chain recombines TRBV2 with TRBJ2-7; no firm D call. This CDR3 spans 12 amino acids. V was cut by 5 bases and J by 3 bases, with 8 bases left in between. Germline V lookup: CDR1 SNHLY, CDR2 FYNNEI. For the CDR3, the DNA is TGTGCCAGCAGTCGGATCCACTACGAGCAGTACTTC. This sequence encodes CASSRIHYEQYF.

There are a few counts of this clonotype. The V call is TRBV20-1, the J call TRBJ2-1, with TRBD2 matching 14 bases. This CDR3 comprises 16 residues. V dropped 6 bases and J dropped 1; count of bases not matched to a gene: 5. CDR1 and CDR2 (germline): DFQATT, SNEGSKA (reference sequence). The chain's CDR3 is CSARLAGGASYNEQFF. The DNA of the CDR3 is TGCAGTGCGAGACTAGCGGGGGGGGCTTCCTACAATGAGCAGTTCTTC.

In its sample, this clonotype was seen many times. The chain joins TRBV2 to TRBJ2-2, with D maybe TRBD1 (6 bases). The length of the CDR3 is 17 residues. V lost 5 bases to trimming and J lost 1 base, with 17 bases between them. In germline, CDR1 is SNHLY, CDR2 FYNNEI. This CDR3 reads CASSRSPGHLNTGELFF. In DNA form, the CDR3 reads TGTGCCAGCAGTCGCAGCCCGGGACATTTGAACACCGGGGAGCTGTTTTTT. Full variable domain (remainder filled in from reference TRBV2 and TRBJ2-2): EPEVTQTPSHQVTQMGQEVILRCVPISNHLYFYWYRQILGQKVEFLVSFYNNEISEKSEIFDDQFSVERPDGSNFTLKIRSTKLEDSAMYFCASSRSPGHLNTGELFFGEGSRLTVL.